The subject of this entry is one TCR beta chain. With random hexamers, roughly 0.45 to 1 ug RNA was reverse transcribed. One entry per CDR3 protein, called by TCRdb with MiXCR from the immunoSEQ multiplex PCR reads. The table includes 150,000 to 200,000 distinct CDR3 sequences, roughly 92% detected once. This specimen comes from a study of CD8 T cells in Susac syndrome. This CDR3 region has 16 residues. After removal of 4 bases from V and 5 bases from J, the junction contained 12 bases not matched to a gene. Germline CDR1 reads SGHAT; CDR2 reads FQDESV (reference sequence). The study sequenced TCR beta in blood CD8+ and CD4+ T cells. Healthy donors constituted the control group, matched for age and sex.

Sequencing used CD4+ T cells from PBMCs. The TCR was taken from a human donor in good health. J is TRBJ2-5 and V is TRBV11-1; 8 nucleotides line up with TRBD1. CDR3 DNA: TGTGCCAGCAGCTCCAGGGGGCCGGGTCGCCGTGAGACCCAGTACTTC. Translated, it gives CASSSRGPGRRETQYF.